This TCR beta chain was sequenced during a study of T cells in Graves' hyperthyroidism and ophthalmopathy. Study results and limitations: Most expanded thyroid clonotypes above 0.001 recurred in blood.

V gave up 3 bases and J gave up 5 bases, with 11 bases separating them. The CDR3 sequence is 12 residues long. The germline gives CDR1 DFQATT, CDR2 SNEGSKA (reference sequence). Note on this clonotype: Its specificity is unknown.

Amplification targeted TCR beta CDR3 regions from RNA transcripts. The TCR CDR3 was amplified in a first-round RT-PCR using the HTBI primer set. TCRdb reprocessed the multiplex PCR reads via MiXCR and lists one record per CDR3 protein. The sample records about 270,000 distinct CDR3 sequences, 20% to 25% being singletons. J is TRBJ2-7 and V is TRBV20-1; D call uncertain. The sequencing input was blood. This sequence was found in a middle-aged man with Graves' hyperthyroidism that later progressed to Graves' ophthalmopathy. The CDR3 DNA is TGCAGTGCTAGTCTCAGGCTCGACGAGCAGTACTTC. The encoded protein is CSASLRLDEQYF.